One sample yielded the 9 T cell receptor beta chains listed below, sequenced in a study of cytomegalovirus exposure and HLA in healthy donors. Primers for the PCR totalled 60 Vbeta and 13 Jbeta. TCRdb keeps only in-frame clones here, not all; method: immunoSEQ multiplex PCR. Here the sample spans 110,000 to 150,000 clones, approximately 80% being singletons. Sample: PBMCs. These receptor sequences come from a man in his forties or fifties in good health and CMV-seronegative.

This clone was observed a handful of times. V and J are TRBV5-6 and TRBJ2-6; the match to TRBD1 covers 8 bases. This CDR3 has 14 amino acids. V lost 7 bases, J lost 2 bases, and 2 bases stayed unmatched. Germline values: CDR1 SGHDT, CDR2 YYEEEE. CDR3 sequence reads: CASSGGTGANVLTF. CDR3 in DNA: TGTGCCAGCTCAGGGGGCACTGGGGCCAACGTCCTGACTTTC.

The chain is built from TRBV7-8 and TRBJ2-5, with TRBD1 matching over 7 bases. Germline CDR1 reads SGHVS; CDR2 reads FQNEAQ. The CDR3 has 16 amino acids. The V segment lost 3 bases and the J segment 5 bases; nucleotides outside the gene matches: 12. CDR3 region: CASSFRAQGLKETQYF. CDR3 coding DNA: TGTGCCAGCAGCTTCAGAGCACAGGGGTTGAAGGAGACCCAGTACTTC.

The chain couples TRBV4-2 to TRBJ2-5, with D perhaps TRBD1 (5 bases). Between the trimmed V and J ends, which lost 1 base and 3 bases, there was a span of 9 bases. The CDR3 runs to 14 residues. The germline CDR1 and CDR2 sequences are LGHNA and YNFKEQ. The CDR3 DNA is TGTGCCAGCAGCCAAGGACAGTGGGAAGAGACCCAGTACTTC. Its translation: CASSQGQWEETQYF.

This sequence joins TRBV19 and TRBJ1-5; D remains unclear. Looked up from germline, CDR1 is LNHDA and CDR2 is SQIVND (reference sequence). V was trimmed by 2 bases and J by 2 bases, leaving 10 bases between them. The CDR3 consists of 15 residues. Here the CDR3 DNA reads TGTGCCAGTAGTATAAGCCAGGCCCGCAATCAGCCCCAGCATTTT. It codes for CASSISQARNQPQHF. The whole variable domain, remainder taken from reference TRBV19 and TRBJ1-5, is DGGITQSPKYLFRKEGQNVTLSCEQNLNHDAMYWYRQDPGQGLRLIYYSQIVNDFQKGDIAEGYSVSREKKESFPLTVTSAQKNPTAFYLCASSISQARNQPQHFGDGTRLSIL.

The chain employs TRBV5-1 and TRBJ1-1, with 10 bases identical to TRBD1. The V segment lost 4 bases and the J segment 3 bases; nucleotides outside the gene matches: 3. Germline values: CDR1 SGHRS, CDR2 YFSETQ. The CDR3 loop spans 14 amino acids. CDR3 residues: CASSPGQGYTEAFF. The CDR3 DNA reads TGCGCCAGCAGCCCGGGACAGGGGTACACTGAAGCTTTCTTT. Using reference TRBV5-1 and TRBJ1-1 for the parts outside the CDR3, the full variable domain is KAGVTQTPRYLIKTRGQQVTLSCSPISGHRSVSWYQQTPGQGLQFLFEYFSETQRNKGNFPGRFSGRQFSNSRSEMNVSTLELGDSALYLCASSPGQGYTEAFFGQGTRLTVV.

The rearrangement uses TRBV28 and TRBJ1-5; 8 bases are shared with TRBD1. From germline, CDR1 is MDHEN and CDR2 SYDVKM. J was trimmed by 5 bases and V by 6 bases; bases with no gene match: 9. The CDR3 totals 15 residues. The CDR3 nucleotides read TGTGCCAGCAGGGGCTCAGGGGGCGCGGATCAGCCCCAGCATTTT. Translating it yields CASRGSGGADQPQHF.

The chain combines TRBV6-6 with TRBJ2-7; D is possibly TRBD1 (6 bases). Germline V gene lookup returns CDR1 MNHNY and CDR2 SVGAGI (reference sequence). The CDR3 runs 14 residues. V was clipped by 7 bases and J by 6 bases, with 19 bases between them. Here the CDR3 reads CASTLQGSKGEQYF. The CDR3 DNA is TGTGCCAGCACTCTCCAGGGGTCAAAGGGCGAGCAGTACTTC.

The CDR3 spells CASSGGQGVYSNQPQHF. CDR3 nucleotide sequence: TGTGCCAGCAGCGGGGGACAGGGGGTCTATAGCAATCAGCCCCAGCATTTT. The chain has TRBV7-9 and TRBJ1-5; 11 bases are shared with TRBD1. The junction had 6 bases not matched to a gene; V was cut back by 5 bases and J by 0 bases. Per germline, CDR1 SEHNR and CDR2 FQNEAQ (reference sequence). CDR3 length: 17 residues.

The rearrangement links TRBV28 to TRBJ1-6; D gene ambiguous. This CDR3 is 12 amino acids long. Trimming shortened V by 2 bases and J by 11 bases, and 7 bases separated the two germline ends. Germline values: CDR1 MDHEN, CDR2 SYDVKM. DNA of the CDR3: TGTGCCAGCAGTTTACCCCAAACACCCCTCCACTTT. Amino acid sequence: CASSLPQTPLHF.